The sequence of this TCR beta chain was determined in a study of Ad26.COV2.S vaccination and SARS-CoV-2 variants. The treatment was: roughly 18 received Ad26.COV2.S at low or high dose, single or two shots; about 5 received placebo; per-sample allocation not given. Sampling was performed 63 days after the first vaccine or placebo injection. An adult aged 18-55 years in Boston served as the donor. This CDR3 contains 17 residues. Germline lookup yields CDR1 LGHNA and CDR2 YSLEER. V dropped 0 bases and J dropped 2; count of bases not matched to a gene: 5. Sequencing used immunoSEQ multiplex PCR; TCRdb keeps in-frame clones, though not all of them. The top ten clones hold 12% of a sample with hundreds of thousands of clones, approximately 90% of them seen once.

This chain links TRBV4-3 with TRBJ2-2; 8 bases align to TRBD1. The source of this sequence is a person between 18 and 65 years old who received the Ad26.COV2.S COVID-19 vaccine or a placebo. The specimen was peripheral blood, collected in a trial of Ad26.COV2.S vaccine versus placebo. The CDR3 bases are TGCGCCAGCAGCCAAGATCTGACAGGGGCCAACACCGGGGAGCTGTTTTTT. It specifies CASSQDLTGANTGELFF.